The 13 T cell receptor beta chains presented below share a single source sample, sequenced in a study of blood T cells in healthy people across ages. Primed by a sample-barcoded 5' primer and a J-beta primer mix, a second PCR proceeded for about 6 to 12 cycles. Each CDR3 protein gets one entry after TCRdb re-called the 5' RACE reads with MiXCR. The table shows about 780,000 distinct CDR3 sequences, with 35% to 50% occurring only once. The sequencing input was blood. The receptors shown here come from an older man in good health.

This chain joins TRBV18 and TRBJ2-1; D not certain. Germline V lookup: CDR1 KGHSH, CDR2 LQKENI. The ends were cut back, 2 bases at V and 13 bases at J, with 12 bases in the middle. The CDR3 consists of 12 residues. The DNA of the CDR3 is TGTGCCAGCTCACCATTTGCCGAGACCCAGTTCTTC. This gives the protein CASSPFAETQFF. The full variable domain, rest sourced from reference TRBV18 and TRBJ2-1, is NAGVMQNPRHLVRRRGQEARLRCSPMKGHSHVYWYRQLPEEGLKFMVYLQKENIIDESGMPKERFSAEFPKEGPSILRIQQVVRGDSAAYFCASSPFAETQFFGPGTRLTVL.

This clonotype turned up a few times. The rearrangement links TRBV12-3 or TRBV12-4 to TRBJ2-1; no clear D. V was pared by 6 bases and J by 8 bases, with 11 bases between. The CDR3 extends over 12 amino acids. The CDR3 DNA follows: TGTGCCAGCAGATTGCTGGAGTATGAGCAGTTCTTC. The encoded protein is CASRLLEYEQFF.

This clonotype was seen a handful of times. The chain employs TRBV20-1 and TRBJ2-1; the D gene is possibly TRBD2 (5 bases). Between the trimmed V and J ends, which lost 8 bases and 7 bases, there was a span of 18 bases. This CDR3 is 13 amino acids long. The germline CDR1 and CDR2 sequences are DFQATT and SNEGSKA (reference sequence). The CDR3 reads CSRVPGMLNEQFF. DNA of the CDR3: TGCAGTCGAGTGCCCGGGATGTTAAATGAGCAGTTCTTC.

The rearrangement joins TRBV11-2 to TRBJ2-3, with D possibly TRBD2 on 5 matching bases. Trimming pared 1 base from V and 6 bases from J, leaving 11 bases between. CDR1 and CDR2 (germline): SGHAT, FQNNGV. The CDR3 contains 14 residues. The CDR3 spells CASSLGLAVDTQYF. In nucleotides, the CDR3 is TGTGCCAGCAGCTTAGGTCTAGCTGTCGATACGCAGTATTTT.

V gene TRBV7-2 combines with J gene TRBJ2-4, with 8 nucleotides matching TRBD2. Per germline, CDR1 SGHTA and CDR2 FQGNSA. The trim removed 2 bases at V and 7 bases at J, leaving 7 bases unmatched. The CDR3 length is 15 residues. The CDR3 loop is CASSLTGTRENIQYF. CDR3 nucleotides: TGTGCCAGCAGCTTAACCGGGACTAGGGAGAACATTCAGTACTTC.

V is TRBV7-3 and J is TRBJ2-1; TRBD2 matches 11 bases. Germline V gives CDR1 SGHTA, CDR2 FQGTGA. CDR3 length: 16 residues. Trimming took 3 bases from V and 9 from J; bases not matched to a gene: 10. The CDR3 sequence is CASSFLAGGGSSEQFF. Here the CDR3 DNA reads TGTGCCAGCAGCTTCCTAGCGGGAGGAGGTAGTAGTGAGCAGTTCTTC.

This clonotype was detected ten times or more. V and J are TRBV20-1 and TRBJ2-1, with 12 bases identical to TRBD2. This CDR3 comprises 15 residues. The V gene end was trimmed by 3 bases and the J gene end by 6 bases; junction bases not matched to a gene: 6. Germline values: CDR1 DFQATT, CDR2 SNEGSKA (reference sequence). The CDR3 DNA reads TGCAGTGCTAGGGTCGGACTAGCGGGAATCAATGAGCAGTTCTTC. Protein product: CSARVGLAGINEQFF.

The chain couples TRBV20-1 to TRBJ2-5; D might be TRBD1 (5 bases). Trimming took 1 base from V and 6 from J, leaving 12 bases between them. The CDR3 consists of 13 residues. Germline CDR1 and CDR2: DFQATT and SNEGSKA (reference sequence). The CDR3 spells CSARGGRVKTQYF. The CDR3 region has the DNA TGCAGTGCTAGAGGGGGCAGGGTGAAGACCCAGTACTTC.

V usage is TRBV3-1 and J usage is TRBJ2-5, with TRBD2 matching over 7 bases. Germline assignment: CDR1 LGHDT and CDR2 YNNKEL (reference sequence). Trimming at V came to 1 base and at J to 13 bases, leaving 9 bases not matched to a gene. CDR3 length: 13 residues. The CDR3 nucleotides read TGTGCCAGCAGCCAAGTGAATGGCGGGAGAGGGTACTTC. This encodes CASSQVNGGRGYF.

This rearrangement joins TRBV20-1 to TRBJ2-3, with 9 bases identical to TRBD2. V lost 7 bases to trimming and J lost 1 base; unmatched junction nucleotides: 3. The CDR3 is 13 amino acids. CDR1 is DFQATT and CDR2 is SNEGSKA in the germline V gene (reference sequence). The CDR3 DNA is TGCAGTGGTAGCGGGAGCGGCACAGATACGCAGTATTTT. This encodes CSGSGSGTDTQYF.

The table lists this clonotype with many counts. V gene TRBV28 combines with J gene TRBJ2-7, with 11 bases matching TRBD2. Germline V gene sequence: CDR1 MDHEN, CDR2 SYDVKM. The CDR3 is made up of 14 amino acids. Trimming took 8 bases from V and 0 from J; bases not matched to a gene: 3. CDR3 sequence (DNA): TGTGCCAGCCATACTAGCGGGAGCTCCTACGAGCAGTACTTC. This gives the protein CASHTSGSSYEQYF.

The chain recombines TRBV4-3 with TRBJ2-3; TRBD2 aligns across 11 bases. V lost 1 base and J lost 0; bases outside the gene matches: 3. The germline V gene has CDR1 LGHNA and CDR2 YSLEER. This CDR3 has 17 amino acids. CDR3 residues: CASSQGRTSGSTDTQYF. The DNA of the CDR3 is TGCGCCAGCAGCCAAGGCCGGACTAGCGGGAGCACAGATACGCAGTATTTT.

J is TRBJ2-1 and V is TRBV10-3; 14 nucleotides align to TRBD2. Germline lookup yields CDR1 ENHRY and CDR2 SYGVKD. This CDR3 region has 14 residues. J gave up 12 bases and V 6 bases, and 7 bases lay outside the gene matches. The CDR3 DNA reads TGTGCCATCAGCCCGGGACTAGCGGGGGAACCGCAGTTCTTC. Translating gives CAISPGLAGEPQFF.